This passage covers 25 T cell receptor beta chains from one sample sequenced in a study of cytotoxic CD8 clonotypes in ibrutinib-treated CLL (TCRdb year 2021). Receptor amplification or capture employed the immunoSEQ multiplex PCR assay. This immuneACCESS table, as held by TCRdb, lists in-frame sequences with V and J called but not all clones. Of the missing ones, under half trace to an unresolved V gene in checked studies; the others have no known cause. Present in this sample are tens of thousands of clones, approximately 68% of which were seen just once. The ten largest clones capture approximately 53% of the sample. The time point label, as the study defines it: approximately 25 months on ibrutinib. The material sequenced was PBMCs, taken after 24 months of ibrutinib treatment. Source of these receptors: a human donor with chronic lymphocytic leukemia.

The V call is TRBV5-1, the J call TRBJ2-7; D might be TRBD1 (5 bases). In germline, CDR1 is SGHRS, CDR2 YFSETQ. Trimming took off 5 bases at V and 2 bases at J, with 17 bases between the two ends. The CDR3 runs 15 residues. In nucleotides, the CDR3 is TGCGCCAGCAGTGGGGCGGTAGGGAAGACCTACGAGCAGTACTTC. This codes for CASSGAVGKTYEQYF.

This clone appeared a single time. The gene calls are TRBV30 and TRBJ1-5, with 9 bases that match TRBD1. V dropped 5 bases and J dropped 6; count of bases not matched to a gene: 5. The CDR3 is 13 residues long. CDR1 GTSNPN and CDR2 SVGIG come from the germline V gene (reference sequence). The DNA for the CDR3 is TGTGCCTGGGGGGACAGGGACGGTCAGCCCCAGCATTTT. Residues: CAWGDRDGQPQHF.

The rearrangement uses TRBV19 and TRBJ1-1, with a tentative D call TRBD1 (5 bases). Germline lookup yields CDR1 LNHDA and CDR2 SQIVND (reference sequence). This CDR3 is built from 15 residues. Trimming took off 4 bases at V and 4 bases at J, with 16 bases between the two ends. The CDR3 DNA reads TGTGCCAGTAGTAGTCAGGGTGCCCTCGGCACTGAAGCTTTCTTT. Residues: CASSSQGALGTEAFF. The whole variable domain, remainder taken from reference TRBV19 and TRBJ1-1, is DGGITQSPKYLFRKEGQNVTLSCEQNLNHDAMYWYRQDPGQGLRLIYYSQIVNDFQKGDIAEGYSVSREKKESFPLTVTSAQKNPTAFYLCASSSQGALGTEAFFGQGTRLTVV.

This clone was recorded a few times. The CDR3 DNA reads TGTGCCAGCAGCTTCGCGGTTAGCACAGATACGCAGTATTTT. Encoded protein: CASSFAVSTDTQYF. V and J are TRBV7-9 and TRBJ2-3, with unresolved D. The V gene lost 3 bases and the J gene lost 0 bases, with 7 bases spanning the gap. The length of the CDR3 is 14 residues. Germline assignment: CDR1 SEHNR and CDR2 FQNEAQ (reference sequence).

This clone was observed a handful of times. The J gene is TRBJ1-4, the V gene TRBV2; D unclear. This CDR3 spans 16 amino acids. CDR1 is SNHLY, CDR2 FYNNEI, per germline. Trimming stripped 6 bases from V and 0 bases from J, with 14 bases between. CDR3 sequence (DNA): TGTGCCAGCAGCTTAGGCCAATGGGCAACTAATGAAAAACTGTTTTTT. This encodes CASSLGQWATNEKLFF.

This rearrangement joins TRBV21-1 to TRBJ1-5. TRBV21-1 is assigned pseudogene status. The CDR3 consists of 16 residues. The CDR3 here is CASSKVAGALRQPQHF. The CDR3 nucleotides are TGTGCCAGCAGCAAAGTGGCGGGGGCGTTAAGGCAGCCCCAGCATTTT.

This clone was picked up one time. The chain has TRBV6-5 and TRBJ2-7; 9 nucleotides line up with TRBD1. The germline CDR1 and CDR2 sequences are MNHEY and SVGAGI. The CDR3 runs 14 residues. V dropped 5 bases and J dropped 5; count of bases not matched to a gene: 7. CDR3 amino acids: CASSVGTGSNEQYF. The CDR3 region has the DNA TGTGCCAGCAGTGTCGGGACAGGGTCAAACGAGCAGTACTTC.

This chain connects TRBV28 to TRBJ1-3; D is undetermined. This CDR3 region has 11 residues. Germline V lookup: CDR1 MDHEN, CDR2 SYDVKM. The V and J ends lost 10 bases and 0 bases respectively, with 4 bases between them. The DNA of the CDR3 is TGTGCCACGCGCTCTGGAAACACCATATATTTT. Its protein is CATRSGNTIYF. Full variable domain (missing parts from reference TRBV28 and TRBJ1-3): DVKVTQSSRYLVKRTGEKVFLECVQDMDHENMFWYRQDPGLGLRLIYFSYDVKMKEKGDIPEGYSVSREKKERFSLILESASTNQTSMYLCATRSGNTIYFGEGSWLTVV.

This clone has more than one count but fewer than ten. The chain joins TRBV4-3 to TRBJ2-6; D may correspond to TRBD1 or TRBD2 (5 bases each). The V and J ends lost 2 bases and 1 base respectively, with 15 bases between them. CDR3 length: 18 amino acids. Germline CDR1 LGHNA, CDR2 YSLEER. The CDR3 loop reads CASSQSSGAGSGANVLTF. The CDR3 region has the DNA TGCGCCAGCAGCCAATCTTCCGGGGCAGGGTCTGGGGCCAACGTCCTGACTTTC.

This chain uses TRBV7-8 with TRBJ1-2, with 8 positions matching TRBD1. CDR1 is SGHVS, CDR2 FQNEAQ, per germline. The CDR3 has 13 residues. The V gene end was trimmed by 1 base and the J gene end by 6 bases; junction bases not matched to a gene: 1. Written as DNA, the CDR3 is TGTGCCAGCAGCTTAGGGACAGGGAATGGCTACACCTTC. Its translation: CASSLGTGNGYTF.

V usage is TRBV18 and J usage is TRBJ2-1; no clear D. The germline V gene has CDR1 KGHSH and CDR2 LQKENI. Trimming cost V 5 bases and J 8 bases, with 7 bases left between them. The CDR3 has 11 amino acids. CDR3 sequence: CASSAVDEQFF. The CDR3 region has the DNA TGTGCCAGCTCAGCGGTTGATGAGCAGTTCTTC.

In its sample, this clone was seen once. The chain carries TRBV19 and TRBJ1-1; D remains ambiguous. From germline, CDR1 is LNHDA and CDR2 SQIVND (reference sequence). V lost 5 bases and J 1 base, leaving 5 bases between the germline ends. This CDR3 is built from 12 residues. This CDR3 reads CASSGSNTEAFF. The CDR3 DNA reads as TGTGCCAGTAGTGGGTCGAACACTGAAGCTTTCTTT.

This sequence joins TRBV21-1 and TRBJ1-4. TRBV21-1 is a listed pseudogene. CDR3 size: 19 residues. The DNA of the CDR3 is TGTGCCAGCAGCCAAAGTGGGTATGGGGGTGAGGGAACTAATGAAAAACTGTTTTTT. Amino acid sequence: CASSQSGYGGEGTNEKLFF.

The rearrangement uses TRBV7-9 and TRBJ2-5; TRBD2 aligns across 8 bases. From germline, CDR1 is SEHNR and CDR2 FQNEAQ (reference sequence). The CDR3 runs to 13 residues. The V segment lost 3 bases and the J segment 5 bases; nucleotides outside the gene matches: 2. Written as DNA, the CDR3 is TGTGCCAGCAGCTTGGGACTAGGGGAGACCCAGTACTTC. This sequence encodes CASSLGLGETQYF.

This chain joins TRBV12-5 and TRBJ1-3, with D maybe TRBD1 (6 bases). Trimming shortened V by 1 base and J by 2 bases, and 12 bases separated the two germline ends. This CDR3 contains 16 residues. CDR1 is LGHNT, CDR2 FRNRAP, per germline. The CDR3: CASGLGLGGAGNTIYF. DNA for the CDR3: TGTGCTAGTGGTTTGGGCCTCGGGGGCGCTGGAAACACCATATATTTT.

The V call is TRBV19, the J call TRBJ2-2; 8 bases agree with TRBD2. CDR3 length equals 14 residues. The junction had 3 bases not matched to a gene; V was cut back by 5 bases and J by 4 bases. From germline, CDR1 is LNHDA and CDR2 SQIVND (reference sequence). The CDR3 sequence is CASSYSGVTGELFF. CDR3 nucleotides: TGTGCCAGTAGTTATAGCGGGGTCACCGGGGAGCTGTTTTTT.

The rearrangement joins TRBV11-2 to TRBJ1-4, with D possibly TRBD1 on 6 matching bases. The CDR3 is 15 residues long. The V end was cut by 6 bases, the J end by 5 bases, with 16 bases between. CDR1 and CDR2 (germline): SGHAT, FQNNGV. CDR3 in DNA: TGTGCCAGCAGAAACTACAGGGAGGGGAATGAAAAACTGTTTTTT. Protein product: CASRNYREGNEKLFF.

This clone was picked up a small number of times. The junction departs from germline at one end; a sequencing error may be responsible. The chain combines TRBV9 with TRBJ1-3; maybe TRBD1 (6 bases). Per germline, CDR1 SGDLS and CDR2 YYNGEE. This CDR3 spans 15 amino acids. In DNA, the CDR3 is TGTGCCAGCAGCGGCTCGGCCCGAGGGGGAAACACCGTATATTTT. This gives the protein CASSGSARGGNTVYF.

This chain links TRBV6-6 with TRBJ2-6; weak D call: TRBD2 (5 bases). Trimming left V 3 bases short and J 0 bases short, with 6 bases between. The CDR3 sequence is 15 residues long. Germline V gene lookup returns CDR1 MNHNY and CDR2 SVGAGI (reference sequence). CDR3 nucleotide sequence: TGTGCCAGCAGTTATCGGGGCTCTGGGGCCAACGTCCTGACTTTC. Translation: CASSYRGSGANVLTF.

This clone was found once. The rearrangement joins TRBV7-9 to TRBJ1-5, with D maybe TRBD1 (5 bases). The CDR3 sequence is 15 residues long. V dropped 7 bases and J dropped 5 bases, with 18 bases sitting between them. Germline CDR1 and CDR2: SEHNR and FQNEAQ (reference sequence). CDR3 protein: CASTPPGEGYQPQHF. The DNA for the CDR3 is TGTGCCAGCACCCCCCCGGGGGAGGGGTATCAGCCCCAGCATTTT.

The J gene is TRBJ1-1, the V gene TRBV29-1; no reliable D call. Germline CDR1 reads SQVTM; CDR2 reads ANQGSEA. Trimming cost V 5 bases and J 0 bases, with 13 bases left between them. The CDR3 sequence is 14 residues long. The CDR3 nucleotides read TGCAGCGTTCTTAAGGGCAGCCTGAACACTGAAGCTTTCTTT. It is translated as CSVLKGSLNTEAFF.

This clone was seen a few times. V and J are TRBV29-1 and TRBJ2-3; 12 bases align to TRBD2. This CDR3 is built from 16 residues. The V and J ends lost 6 bases and 3 bases, in that order; junction bases with no gene match: 10. Germline V gives CDR1 SQVTM, CDR2 ANQGSEA. The CDR3 here is CSVTPASGGATDTQYF. The CDR3 coding sequence is TGCAGCGTCACCCCGGCTAGCGGGGGGGCAACAGATACGCAGTATTTT.

This rearrangement joins TRBV7-9 to TRBJ1-1; D remains ambiguous. This CDR3 has 11 residues. Germline loops: CDR1 SEHNR, CDR2 FQNEAQ (reference sequence). Trimming took off 4 bases at V and 8 bases at J, with 8 bases between the two ends. The CDR3 coding sequence is TGTGCCAGCAGCTGGGGTGGGGAAGCTTTCTTT. Translation: CASSWGGEAFF.

The CDR3 DNA is TGCGCCAGCATGCTGCCCCCGGGTACGCAGTATTTT. Its protein product is CASMLPPGTQYF. The chain couples TRBV5-1 to TRBJ2-3; no reliable D call. The CDR3 length is 12 residues. The V end lost 6 bases, the J end lost 8 bases, and 13 bases lay between the germline ends. Germline CDR1 is SGHRS and CDR2 is YFSETQ.

The table lists this clone with a few counts. CDR3 protein: CASSELAEAFF. The DNA for the CDR3 is TGTGCCAGCAGTGAACTCGCTGAAGCTTTCTTT. The chain employs TRBV2 and TRBJ1-1; D is unclear. The CDR3 is made up of 11 amino acids. The ends were cut back, 2 bases at V and 6 bases at J, with 4 bases in the middle. Germline CDR1 is SNHLY and CDR2 is FYNNEI.